The rows below give T cell receptor beta chains drawn from one sample of a study of CD8 T cells in ankylosing spondylitis. TCRdb independently ran MiXCR on the 5' RACE reads; one entry per CDR3 protein. The sample contains 340,000 or so distinct CDR3 sequences, roughly 15% of which appear only once. Sample: blood, either unsorted or a sorted T cell fraction (not recorded which). The receptor source for this set is a male donor with ankylosing spondylitis or in good health (not recorded which). Each CDR3 is given with its conserved first and last residue. The D gene is left open where the match is weak. Clone size is given for some rows only: seen once, a few or many times, or a class if the clone is expanded.

D gene	V gene	J gene	clone size	CDR3 protein	CDR3 DNA
.	TRBV6-2/TRBV6-3	TRBJ2-7	few	CASSRGAFYEQYF	TGTGCCAGCAGTCGCGGGGCATTCTACGAGCAGTACTTC
TRBD1	TRBV29-1	TRBJ2-5	.	CSVAGTGEGGTQYF	TGCAGCGTCGCCGGGACAGGCGAAGGTGGGACCCAGTACTTC
.	TRBV5-1	TRBJ2-7	many	CASSFQGSYEQYF	TGCGCCAGCAGCTTTCAGGGATCCTACGAGCAGTACTTC
.	TRBV28	TRBJ2-5	.	CASSLPLGTQYF	TGTGCCAGCAGTTTGCCCTTGGGGACCCAGTACTTC
TRBD2	TRBV7-9	TRBJ2-3	many	CASSRTSGRISDTQYF	TGTGCCAGCAGCCGGACTAGCGGGAGGATATCAGATACGCAGTATTTT
.	TRBV5-1	TRBJ2-5	few	CASSYVEGHGTQYF	TGCGCCAGCAGCTATGTCGAGGGACACGGGACCCAGTACTTC
TRBD2	TRBV10-3	TRBJ2-5	few	CATGKAGVQETQYF	TGTGCCACCGGAAAAGCGGGGGTACAAGAGACCCAGTACTTC
.	TRBV18	TRBJ1-1	.	CASSRGTRGVLNTEAFF	TGTGCCAGCTCGCGAGGGACTCGCGGGGTTCTGAACACTGAAGCTTTCTTT
TRBD2	TRBV3-1	TRBJ2-2	.	CASSQDPGLAPGELFF	TGTGCCAGCAGCCAAGATCCGGGACTAGCACCCGGGGAGCTGTTTTTT
TRBD1	TRBV12-3/TRBV12-4	TRBJ1-1	few	CASATGGWGEAFF	TGTGCCAGCGCGACAGGGGGTTGGGGTGAAGCTTTCTTT
.	TRBV6-5	TRBJ2-3	.	CASSSGGSHSTDKQYF	TGTGCCAGCAGTTCAGGCGGCAGCCACAGCACAGATAAGCAGTATTTT
.	TRBV5-6	TRBJ1-5	many	CASSLRGFNQPQHF	TGTGCCAGCAGCTTAAGGGGGTTCAATCAGCCCCAGCATTTT
TRBD1	TRBV15	TRBJ1-5	.	CATSRENRGNQPQHF	TGTGCCACCAGCAGAGAAAACAGGGGGAATCAGCCCCAGCATTTT
.	TRBV10-3	TRBJ2-7	.	CAIGKEGASPTYEQYF	TGTGCCATCGGGAAGGAAGGAGCCTCGCCAACCTACGAGCAGTACTTC
.	TRBV6-5	TRBJ1-5	few	CASSYSFNGQPQHF	TGTGCCAGCAGTTACTCGTTCAATGGTCAGCCCCAGCATTTT
TRBD2	TRBV10-3	TRBJ2-1	many	CAISGGGGAYNEQFF	TGTGCCATCAGTGGAGGCGGGGGGGCCTACAATGAGCAGTTCTTC
.	TRBV5-1	TRBJ1-1	few	CASSPGTSHTEAFF	TGCGCCAGCAGCCCCGGGACCTCACACACTGAAGCTTTCTTT
TRBD2	TRBV29-1	TRBJ2-3	.	CSVRTSGGGVSTDTQYF	TGCAGCGTCCGTACTAGCGGGGGCGGAGTGAGCACAGATACGCAGTATTTT
.	TRBV6-2/TRBV6-3	TRBJ2-7	few	CASMAGASYEQYF	TGTGCCAGCATGGCAGGTGCCTCCTACGAGCAGTACTTC
.	TRBV21-1	TRBJ2-6	.	CASSSLFLRQPSLGANVLTF	TGTGCCAGCAGCAGCCTTTTTCTCCGACAGCCGTCTCTGGGGGCCAACGTCCTGACTTTC
TRBD1	TRBV12-3/TRBV12-4	TRBJ1-2	.	CASSQTGAHGYTF	TGTGCCAGCAGTCAGACAGGGGCGCATGGCTACACCTTC
TRBD2	TRBV4-1	TRBJ2-7	.	CVSSQEASGGTYEQYF	TGCGTCAGCAGCCAGGAAGCTAGCGGGGGTACCTACGAGCAGTACTTC
.	TRBV25-1	TRBJ1-1	.	CASSESGWNTEAFF	TGTGCCAGCAGTGAATCTGGTTGGAACACTGAAGCTTTCTTT
TRBD1	TRBV6-1	TRBJ1-1	.	CASRSSGTGVRKAFF	TGTGCCAGCAGGAGTTCCGGGACAGGGGTACGTAAAGCTTTCTTT
.	TRBV5-1	TRBJ1-1	many	CASKALNTEAFF	TGCGCCAGCAAGGCGTTGAACACTGAAGCTTTCTTT
TRBD1	TRBV12-3/TRBV12-4	TRBJ1-1	few	CASSPGAGQKEAFF	TGTGCCAGCAGTCCGGGGGCGGGACAGAAGGAAGCTTTCTTT
TRBD2	TRBV10-3	TRBJ2-1	.	CAISESVAGVGNEQFF	TGTGCCATCAGTGAGTCAGTAGCGGGGGTAGGGAATGAGCAGTTCTTC
TRBD1	TRBV28	TRBJ2-5	.	CASRSGGQGRETQYF	TGTGCCAGCAGATCTGGGGGACAGGGTCGAGAGACCCAGTACTTC
TRBD2	TRBV5-1	TRBJ2-1	.	CASSLASGAVEQFF	TGCGCCAGCAGCTTGGCTAGCGGGGCTGTTGAGCAGTTCTTC
TRBD2	TRBV7-8	TRBJ2-5	few	CASSLAKTSGRSQETQYF	TGTGCCAGCAGCTTGGCTAAGACTAGCGGGAGATCCCAAGAGACCCAGTACTTC
.	TRBV20-1	TRBJ1-2	.	CSAGNGNYGYTF	TGCAGTGCTGGAAACGGGAACTATGGCTACACCTTC
.	TRBV4-1	TRBJ1-1	many	CASSLRGLTEAFF	TGCGCCAGCAGCCTCAGGGGACTTACTGAAGCTTTCTTT
TRBD1	TRBV9	TRBJ1-3	few	CASSTGGNSGNTIYF	TGTGCCAGCAGCACAGGGGGGAACTCTGGAAACACCATATATTTT
.	TRBV20-1	TRBJ2-7	few	CSASRDDYEQYF	TGCAGTGCTAGTCGAGATGACTACGAGCAGTACTTC
TRBD2	TRBV20-1	TRBJ2-1	.	CCARPRELAGYNEQFF	TGCTGTGCTAGACCCCGGGAACTAGCGGGCTACAATGAGCAGTTCTTC
TRBD2	TRBV6-5	TRBJ2-3	few	CASSSYGVGGEADTQYF	TGTGCCAGCAGTTCATACGGGGTGGGAGGGGAGGCAGATACGCAGTATTTT
.	TRBV18	TRBJ2-6	few	CASSPGAGANVLTF	TGTGCCAGCTCACCGGGCGCTGGGGCCAACGTCCTGACTTTC
TRBD1	TRBV11-2	TRBJ1-4	few	CASSKTGTNEKLFF	TGTGCCAGCAGCAAGACAGGGACTAATGAAAAACTGTTTTTT
TRBD1	TRBV12-3/TRBV12-4	TRBJ1-1	many	CASSAGTGRTEAFF	TGTGCCAGCAGTGCCGGGACAGGGAGGACTGAAGCTTTCTTT
.	TRBV24-1	TRBJ2-2	few	CATSDSGLTGELFF	TGTGCCACCAGTGATTCAGGTCTCACCGGGGAGCTGTTTTTT
.	TRBV25-1	TRBJ2-3	few	CASSEYRTGVGDTQYF	TGTGCCAGCAGTGAATATAGGACGGGGGTCGGAGATACGCAGTATTTT
TRBD1	TRBV25-1	TRBJ1-1	few	CASRGTGMNTEAFF	TGTGCCAGCAGAGGGACAGGGATGAACACTGAAGCTTTCTTT
TRBD1	TRBV5-1	TRBJ2-7	few	CASSSMGQVSYEQYF	TGCGCCAGCAGCTCGATGGGACAGGTCTCCTACGAGCAGTACTTC
.	TRBV12-5	TRBJ1-1	few	CASAPGDTEAFF	TGTGCTAGTGCTCCAGGGGACACTGAAGCTTTCTTT
.	TRBV30	TRBJ1-5	.	CAWSVSGVQPQHF	TGTGCCTGGAGTGTCTCAGGGGTTCAGCCCCAGCATTTT
.	TRBV7-8	TRBJ2-3	.	CASSSSGADSIRDTQYF	TGTGCCAGCAGCTCCTCAGGGGCCGACTCGATTCGGGATACGCAGTATTTT
TRBD1	TRBV4-1	TRBJ2-3	.	CASSQEGGEDTDTQYF	TGCGCCAGCAGCCAAGAAGGGGGCGAGGACACAGATACGCAGTATTTT
TRBD1	TRBV10-3	TRBJ2-2	.	CAISEGTANTGELFF	TGTGCCATCAGTGAGGGGACAGCGAACACCGGGGAGCTGTTTTTT
.	TRBV5-1	TRBJ2-1	.	CASSFEGAYNEQFF	TGCGCCAGCAGCTTCGAGGGGGCCTACAATGAGCAGTTCTTC
TRBD1	TRBV10-3	TRBJ1-2	few	CAISDFRQGSLRYGYTF	TGTGCCATCAGTGACTTTCGACAGGGGAGTTTGAGATATGGCTACACCTTC
TRBD2	TRBV5-6	TRBJ2-1	few	CASSLTRGTSGYNEQFF	TGTGCCAGCAGTCTTACCCGGGGGACTAGCGGATACAATGAGCAGTTCTTC
TRBD2	TRBV11-2	TRBJ2-1	once	CASSFGGAFYNEQFF	TGTGCCAGCAGCTTCGGGGGGGCCTTCTACAATGAGCAGTTCTTC
TRBD2	TRBV20-1	TRBJ2-7	few	CSASETSRAYEQYF	TGCAGTGCTAGCGAGACTAGCAGAGCCTACGAGCAGTACTTC
.	TRBV5-1	TRBJ2-1	many	CASSLEPSYNEQFF	TGCGCCAGCAGCTTAGAGCCGTCCTACAATGAGCAGTTCTTC